This T cell receptor beta chain was found in a study of T cell repertoires in cytomegalovirus infection. Across the study: Recently identified HLA-C-restricted CMV epitopes were among the peptides used. It can be stated that public TCR beta signatures indicated CMV infection as well as a matching HLA type.

Comments on this clonotype: Its antigen is not known.

V shed 3 bases and J 4 bases; nucleotides not matched to a gene: 4. Germline values: CDR1 SEHNR, CDR2 FQNEAQ (reference sequence). The length of the CDR3 is 16 residues. Points from the study as a whole: Clonotype analysis showed dominance of the ex vivo response by HLA-C-restricted CMV-specific TCR beta clonotypes.

TCRdb analysed the reads with MiXCR anew, one entry per CDR3 protein. Among fewer than 130,000 distinct CDR3 sequences, roughly 39% were seen once, and the ten largest hold just under 75%. V and J are TRBV7-9 and TRBJ2-1, with TRBD2 matching 12 bases. This clonotype was sampled from a human donor in good health (CMV status not recorded). Some clones in this sample may be carry-over from other donors' samples. The sample here was CD8+ T cells from cultured PBMCs, taken from culture after CMV antigen stimulation. The CDR3 here is CASSFAGTSGYNEQFF. In DNA form, the CDR3 reads TGTGCCAGCAGCTTCGCCGGGACTAGCGGGTACAATGAGCAGTTCTTC. Combining the CDR3 with reference TRBV7-9 and TRBJ2-1 gives the whole variable domain DTGVSQNPRHKITKRGQNVTFRCDPISEHNRLYWYRQTLGQGPEFLTYFQNEAQLEKSRLLSDRFSAERPKGSFSTLEIQRTEQGDSAMYLCASSFAGTSGYNEQFFGPGTRLTVL.